The 31 T cell receptor beta chains below all came from one sample that was sequenced in a study of cytomegalovirus exposure and HLA in healthy donors. The data were produced by immunoSEQ multiplex PCR, yet TCRdb's version contains in-frame clones alone and is incomplete. The sample has some 240,000 clones, around 86% seen once. Sequencing was carried out using PBMCs. These receptors originate from a woman aged 18-35 years in good health and CMV-seropositive.

The chain is built from TRBV9 and TRBJ1-3; the D is unclear. The germline gives CDR1 SGDLS, CDR2 YYNGEE. The CDR3 covers 15 residues. Trimming shortened V by 0 bases and J by 0 bases, and 7 bases separated the two germline ends. The CDR3 is CASSVEPGSGNTIYF. The CDR3 coding sequence is TGTGCCAGCAGCGTAGAACCGGGCTCTGGAAACACCATATATTTT.

The count of this clone is one. The chain carries TRBV29-1 and TRBJ2-3; 8 bases map to TRBD1. This CDR3 has 13 amino acids. CDR1 SQVTM and CDR2 ANQGSEA come from the germline V gene. V was pared by 7 bases and J by 2 bases, with 5 bases of the junction left unmatched. The CDR3 DNA follows: TGCAGCGCCGGGACAGGAGACACAGATACGCAGTATTTT. Its protein product is CSAGTGDTDTQYF.

This clone is a singleton in its sample. This chain connects TRBV4-1 to TRBJ2-2; D call uncertain. The CDR3 contains 18 residues. Germline CDR1 MGHRA, CDR2 YSYEKL. V gave up 1 base and J gave up 2 bases, with 17 bases separating them. CDR3 nucleotide sequence: TGCGCCAGCAGCCAAGTATCAGGCATCCTGATCAACACCGGGGAGCTGTTTTTT. Residues: CASSQVSGILINTGELFF.

The chain joins TRBV4-2 to TRBJ2-1, with 10 bases identical to TRBD2. The germline gives CDR1 LGHNA, CDR2 YNFKEQ. After removal of 3 bases from V and 0 bases from J, the junction contained 5 bases not matched to a gene. CDR3 length: 17 amino acids. The CDR3 reads CASSHHSGRSSYNEQFF. CDR3 nucleotides: TGTGCCAGCAGCCATCATAGCGGGAGGAGCTCCTACAATGAGCAGTTCTTC.

The chain joins TRBV2 to TRBJ2-7, with 9 bases that match TRBD2. The V segment lost 7 bases and the J segment 4 bases; nucleotides outside the gene matches: 11. The V gene's germline CDR1 is SNHLY and CDR2 FYNNEI. The CDR3 runs to 15 residues. The CDR3 nucleotides are TGTGCCAGCAACGTCGGACTAGCGAGTTTTTACGAGCAGTACTTC. Residues: CASNVGLASFYEQYF.

The chain combines TRBV28 with TRBJ2-3; 10 bases match TRBD2. V gave up 3 bases and J gave up 1 base; unmatched junction bases: 7. Germline values: CDR1 MDHEN, CDR2 SYDVKM. The CDR3 has 17 amino acids. The CDR3: CASSLGTSDRGTDTQYF. The DNA of the CDR3 is TGTGCCAGCAGTTTGGGGACTAGCGATCGGGGCACAGATACGCAGTATTTT.

Here the CDR3 reads CAWTVAGAPYGNTIYF. CDR3 bases: TGTGCCTGGACGGTTGCAGGGGCGCCTTACGGAAACACCATATATTTT. The chain has TRBV30 and TRBJ1-3, with D perhaps matching TRBD1 (6 bases). CDR1 is GTSNPN and CDR2 is SVGIG in the germline V gene (reference sequence). The CDR3 is 16 residues long. V lost 4 bases, J lost 4 bases, and 20 bases lay in between.

The CDR3 here is CASSYWVQGETEAFF. The DNA for the CDR3 is TGTGCCAGCAGTTACTGGGTACAGGGCGAAACTGAAGCTTTCTTT. The rearrangement links TRBV28 to TRBJ1-1; weak D call: TRBD1 (6 bases). CDR3 length equals 15 residues. Trimming left V 4 bases short and J 5 bases short, with 17 bases between. The germline gives CDR1 MDHEN, CDR2 SYDVKM.

The J gene is TRBJ1-5, the V gene TRBV19; the D is unclear. The V gene's germline CDR1 is LNHDA and CDR2 SQIVND (reference sequence). The ends were cut back, 4 bases at V and 0 bases at J, with 13 bases in the middle. The CDR3 is made up of 16 amino acids. The CDR3: CASSSGSLYSNQPQHF. The CDR3 nucleotides are TGTGCCAGTAGTAGCGGGAGCCTTTATAGCAATCAGCCCCAGCATTTT.

The chain uses TRBV19 and TRBJ2-1; 12 nucleotides agree with TRBD2. J was trimmed by 4 bases and V by 6 bases; bases with no gene match: 4. CDR1 is LNHDA and CDR2 is SQIVND in the germline V gene (reference sequence). This CDR3 has 15 residues. The CDR3 is CASRSTSGRYNEQFF. The CDR3 nucleotides read TGTGCCAGTAGGTCAACTAGCGGGAGGTACAATGAGCAGTTCTTC.

V gene TRBV5-6 combines with J gene TRBJ1-2; 10 bases fit TRBD1. Looked up from germline, CDR1 is SGHDT and CDR2 is YYEEEE. The CDR3 is made up of 13 amino acids. J gave up 7 bases and V 5 bases, and 5 bases lay outside the gene matches. The CDR3 DNA follows: TGTGCCAGCAGAAGGGACAGGGGATTTGGCTACACCTTC. Protein sequence: CASRRDRGFGYTF.

The rearrangement joins TRBV4-1 to TRBJ2-3; 9 nucleotides line up with TRBD1. Unmatched junction bases numbered 1, after V lost 0 bases and J lost 3 bases. There are 15 residues in the CDR3. Germline CDR1 is MGHRA and CDR2 is YSYEKL. The CDR3 DNA reads TGCGCCAGCAGCCAAGAGACAGGGGGGACAGATACGCAGTATTTT. Translating gives CASSQETGGTDTQYF.

The V and J genes are TRBV9 and TRBJ1-2; 9 bases are shared with TRBD1. Germline lookup yields CDR1 SGDLS and CDR2 YYNGEE. Trimming removed 0 bases from V and 4 bases from J; junction bases left unmatched: 7. This CDR3 is built from 16 residues. The CDR3 DNA is TGTGCCAGCAGCGTAGCAGGGACAGGGCTGTTCTATGGCTACACCTTC. Translated: CASSVAGTGLFYGYTF.

This sequence joins TRBV27 and TRBJ2-1; perhaps TRBD2 as D (5 bases). Trimming stripped 2 bases from V and 15 bases from J, with 14 bases between. This CDR3 region has 12 residues. The germline V gene has CDR1 MNHEY and CDR2 SMNVEV (reference sequence). Written as DNA, the CDR3 is TGTGCCAGCAGTTTAGGCACTAGTGGTCCGTTCTTC. Amino acid sequence: CASSLGTSGPFF.

This chain uses TRBV5-5 with TRBJ2-7, with D maybe TRBD2 (5 bases). CDR1 and CDR2 (germline): SGHKS, YYEKEE (reference sequence). The CDR3 contains 12 residues. V lost 0 bases and J lost 7, with 8 bases in between. The DNA for the CDR3 is TGTGCCAGCAGCTTGGGAGGGAGTGAGCAGTACTTC. Amino acids: CASSLGGSEQYF. The full variable domain, with the rest looked up from reference TRBV5-5 and TRBJ2-7, is DAGVTQSPTHLIKTRGQQVTLRCSPISGHKSVSWYQQVLGQGPQFIFQYYEKEERGRGNFPDRFSARQFPNYSSELNVNALLLGDSALYLCASSLGGSEQYFGPGTRLTVT.

The genes are TRBV9 and TRBJ2-1; TRBD2 agrees at 10 bases. Germline CDR1 SGDLS, CDR2 YYNGEE. The CDR3 runs to 17 residues. The ends lost 4 bases at V and 3 bases at J; junction bases unmatched: 10. CDR3 DNA: TGTGCCAGCAGCCTAGACTCTAGCGGGAGAGTCTACAATGAGCAGTTCTTC. Protein sequence: CASSLDSSGRVYNEQFF.

V gene TRBV15 combines with J gene TRBJ2-3; D may be TRBD2 (6 bases). The CDR3 is 15 residues long. Germline V gene data show CDR1 as LNHNV and CDR2 as YYDKDF (reference sequence). Deletions cut 5 bases from V and 1 base from J, with 13 bases between. The DNA of the CDR3 is TGTGCCACCAGCGACCGGGAGTACGGCACAGATACGCAGTATTTT. Protein: CATSDREYGTDTQYF.

This chain uses TRBV6-5 with TRBJ2-1, with D possibly matching TRBD2 (5 bases). Germline V CDR1 and CDR2: MNHEY, SVGAGI. The length of the CDR3 is 16 residues. Trimming removed 2 bases at V and 3 bases at J, with 14 bases between. CDR3 nucleotide sequence: TGTGCCAGCAGTTACCTACGGCTCGGGGTCTACAATGAGCAGTTCTTC. It specifies CASSYLRLGVYNEQFF.

The rearrangement links TRBV28 to TRBJ1-1; 8 nucleotides match TRBD1. CDR1 is MDHEN, CDR2 SYDVKM, per germline. With 7 bases clipped from V and 5 bases from J, the junction kept 12 bases outside the gene matches. The CDR3 loop spans 15 amino acids. As DNA, the CDR3 is TGTGCCAGCACGAACGACAGGGGAGGGGGGACTGAAGCTTTCTTT. Translation: CASTNDRGGGTEAFF.

This clone was detected only a few times. The rearrangement links TRBV5-1 to TRBJ1-2; TRBD1 matches at 7 bases. Germline lookup yields CDR1 SGHRS and CDR2 YFSETQ. The CDR3 length is 13 residues. Losses at the gene ends were 4 bases for V and 5 bases for J; bases not matched to a gene: 5. The CDR3 bases are TGCGCCAGCAGCCGAGGGACAGATTATGGCTACACCTTC. Translating gives CASSRGTDYGYTF.

This rearrangement joins TRBV5-1 to TRBJ2-1; D not resolved. Trimming took off 3 bases at V and 5 bases at J, with 12 bases between the two ends. CDR3 length: 14 residues. Germline V lookup: CDR1 SGHRS, CDR2 YFSETQ. The CDR3 DNA is TGCGCCAGCAGCTCCGGTTGGGCGAACAATGAGCAGTTCTTC. Translating gives CASSSGWANNEQFF. The variable domain in full, completed from reference TRBV5-1 and TRBJ2-1, reads KAGVTQTPRYLIKTRGQQVTLSCSPISGHRSVSWYQQTPGQGLQFLFEYFSETQRNKGNFPGRFSGRQFSNSRSEMNVSTLELGDSALYLCASSSGWANNEQFFGPGTRLTVL.

This chain uses TRBV27 with TRBJ1-1; unclear D gene. The germline V gene encodes CDR1 MNHEY and CDR2 SMNVEV (reference sequence). V lost 6 bases and J 4 bases, leaving 9 bases between the germline ends. The CDR3 sequence is 12 residues long. CDR3 coding DNA: TGTGCCAGCAGCTGGGCCGGCACTGAAGCTTTCTTT. Its protein is CASSWAGTEAFF.

The CDR3 coding sequence is TGTGCCAGCAGCAACACAGGGGGTTCACGCGAGCAGTACTTC. Its translation: CASSNTGGSREQYF. The chain recombines TRBV6-6 with TRBJ2-7; 8 bases agree with TRBD1. The CDR3 consists of 14 residues. Germline V gives CDR1 MNHNY, CDR2 SVGAGI (reference sequence). Trimming cost V 6 bases and J 6 bases; bases outside gene matches: 10.

The J gene is TRBJ1-3, the V gene TRBV18; possibly TRBD1 for D (6 bases). The V end lost 3 bases, the J end lost 3 bases, and 12 bases lay between the germline ends. CDR1 KGHSH and CDR2 LQKENI come from the germline V gene. The CDR3 has 15 amino acids. DNA of the CDR3: TGTGCCAGCTCACCGGCTACAGGGAGTGGAAACACCATATATTTT. Amino acids: CASSPATGSGNTIYF. The variable domain in full, completed from reference TRBV18 and TRBJ1-3, reads NAGVMQNPRHLVRRRGQEARLRCSPMKGHSHVYWYRQLPEEGLKFMVYLQKENIIDESGMPKERFSAEFPKEGPSILRIQQVVRGDSAAYFCASSPATGSGNTIYFGEGSWLTVV.

Concerning this clone itself: The junction and the germline gene differ at one end; a read error may be behind it. The chain has TRBV5-1 and TRBJ2-7; 7 bases map to TRBD1. Germline V gene sequence: CDR1 SGHRS, CDR2 YFSETQ. The CDR3 has 15 amino acids. The CDR3 protein is CASSLAWDRSYEQYF. In nucleotides, the CDR3 is TGTGCCAGCAGCTTGGCCTGGGACAGATCCTACGAGCAGTACTTC.

As to this clone: The same CDR3 also results from other DNA sequences found in this sample. The J gene is TRBJ2-7, the V gene TRBV5-6; D is ambiguous. Per germline, CDR1 SGHDT and CDR2 YYEEEE. V was pared by 0 bases and J by 0 bases, with 7 bases between. The CDR3 is made up of 14 amino acids. The DNA of the CDR3 is TGTGCCAGCAGCTTGGCCTCGGGCTCCTACGAGCAGTACTTC. Protein sequence: CASSLASGSYEQYF.

This clone was observed a few times. This chain links TRBV7-9 with TRBJ1-4, with 7 bases matching TRBD1. Germline-derived CDR1 and CDR2 are SEHNR and FQNEAQ (reference sequence). This CDR3 spans 15 amino acids. The V and J ends lost 4 bases and 10 bases, in that order; junction bases with no gene match: 12. Here the CDR3 reads CASSSGGYPAGKLFF. The CDR3 region has the DNA TGTGCCAGCAGCTCAGGGGGTTACCCGGCGGGAAAACTGTTTTTT.

V gene TRBV28 combines with J gene TRBJ1-2, with 9 bases that match TRBD1. In germline, CDR1 is MDHEN, CDR2 SYDVKM. V lost 8 bases and J lost 3; bases outside the gene matches: 7. This CDR3 has 14 residues. Written as DNA, the CDR3 is TGTGCCAGCCGTGCCGGGACAGGGCACTATGGCTACACCTTC. Its translation is CASRAGTGHYGYTF.

This sequence joins TRBV15 and TRBJ2-7; D is undetermined. The CDR3 is made up of 20 amino acids. CDR1 is LNHNV and CDR2 is YYDKDF in the germline V gene (reference sequence). V lost 4 bases to trimming and J lost 3 bases, with 31 bases between them. CDR3 DNA: TGTGCCACCAGCAAGACGACCGGGTCTTACCCCTACTACTACCACTACGAGCAGTACTTC. The encoded protein is CATSKTTGSYPYYYHYEQYF.

The V and J genes are TRBV5-1 and TRBJ1-1, with D hard to call. The CDR3 consists of 14 residues. Trimming left V 1 base short and J 3 bases short, with 10 bases between. From germline, CDR1 is SGHRS and CDR2 YFSETQ. CDR3 sequence (DNA): TGCGCCAGCAGCTTGACAGATTTCTACACTGAAGCTTTCTTT. Translated, it gives CASSLTDFYTEAFF.

The sample holds one count of this clone. Because the CDR3 is missing its conserved closing phenylalanine or tryptophan, this is likely a read error. The DNA is omitted, as the CDR3 cannot be located on it reliably, and the CDR3 follows TCRdb's listing. The V and J genes are TRBV9 and TRBJ2-7; the table names TRBD1, a call not compared with the DNA. The CDR3 adds up to 9 amino acids, both ends counted. Germline values: CDR1 SGDLS, CDR2 YYNGEE. CDR3 amino acids: CASSALRVC.